What follows is one T cell receptor (beta chain) and its context. The sample originates from a study of identical twins. This CDR3 spans 16 amino acids. Germline assignment: CDR1 LGHNA and CDR2 YSLEER. V was cut by 3 bases and J by 5 bases, with 19 bases left in between. One entry per CDR3 protein, called by TCRdb with MiXCR from the 5' RACE reads. The data contain 600,000 to 800,000 distinct CDR3 sequences, 21% of them singletons. The same specimen was also included in a second study, on T cells expressing NK-cell markers.

The sequenced sample consisted of PBMCs. The V gene is TRBV4-3, the J gene TRBJ2-5, with D possibly being TRBD1 (6 bases). This TCR was recovered from a woman younger than 30 in good health. This CDR3 is CASSQAAQGRGETQYF. For the CDR3, the DNA is TGCGCCAGCAGCCAGGCGGCACAGGGAAGGGGGGAGACCCAGTACTTC.